The 11 T cell receptor beta chains below come from one sample, sequenced in a study of blood T cell repertoires in COVID-19. Method: immunoSEQ multiplex PCR; TCRdb's copy keeps in-frame clones and lacks some. The profile shows about 31,000 clones, around 85% of them singletons. The source material was peripheral blood. The receptors shown here come from a human donor with active COVID-19. The donor label of this sample is uncertain.

This clone is a singleton in its sample. This rearrangement joins TRBV5-6 to TRBJ2-7; 10 bases agree with TRBD2. J was trimmed by 6 bases and V by 6 bases; bases with no gene match: 15. The CDR3 is 16 amino acids. The germline V gene encodes CDR1 SGHDT and CDR2 YYEEEE. The CDR3: CASNLGGGTSASEQYF. The CDR3 DNA is TGTGCCAGCAACTTAGGTGGGGGGACTAGCGCCTCCGAGCAGTACTTC.

V and J are TRBV11-1 and TRBJ2-1, with 9 bases fitting TRBD2. Germline-derived CDR1 and CDR2 are SGHAT and FQDESV (reference sequence). V was pared by 8 bases and J by 8 bases, with 16 bases of the junction left unmatched. This CDR3 comprises 16 residues. The CDR3 DNA reads TGTGCCAGCCTGGGGTCGAGAGCGGGGGGTACCCATGAGCAGTTCTTC. It codes for CASLGSRAGGTHEQFF.

V gene TRBV18 combines with J gene TRBJ2-1; D ambiguous. Germline CDR1 and CDR2: KGHSH and LQKENI. The CDR3 runs to 12 residues. Trimming cost V 4 bases and J 4 bases, with 5 bases left between them. CDR3 sequence (DNA): TGTGCCAGCTCACGGAGTTACAATGAGCAGTTCTTC. This encodes CASSRSYNEQFF. Full variable domain (remainder filled in from reference TRBV18 and TRBJ2-1): NAGVMQNPRHLVRRRGQEARLRCSPMKGHSHVYWYRQLPEEGLKFMVYLQKENIIDESGMPKERFSAEFPKEGPSILRIQQVVRGDSAAYFCASSRSYNEQFFGPGTRLTVL.

This chain uses TRBV7-3 with TRBJ2-3; 9 bases match TRBD1. Germline V gene sequence: CDR1 SGHTA, CDR2 FQGTGA. The CDR3 has 15 amino acids. V was clipped by 5 bases and J by 4 bases; unmatched bases: 7. The CDR3 DNA reads TGTGCCAGCAGCAACACAGGGGGCAAGGCAGATACGCAGTATTTT. Amino acids: CASSNTGGKADTQYF.

V gene TRBV28 combines with J gene TRBJ2-7, with 11 bases that match TRBD2. This CDR3 has 14 amino acids. The germline gives CDR1 MDHEN, CDR2 SYDVKM. V shed 7 bases and J 6 bases; nucleotides not matched to a gene: 8. This CDR3 is CASTRLAGPGEQYF. The CDR3 bases are TGTGCCAGCACTCGACTAGCGGGGCCGGGCGAGCAGTACTTC.

The chain employs TRBV5-6 and TRBJ2-7; 7 nucleotides agree with TRBD1. The V and J ends lost 4 bases and 6 bases, in that order; junction bases with no gene match: 4. Germline CDR1 reads SGHDT; CDR2 reads YYEEEE. The CDR3 loop spans 12 amino acids. The DNA of the CDR3 is TGTGCCAGCAGCCCGCAGGGGGTCGAGCAGTACTTC. Translating it yields CASSPQGVEQYF.

This rearrangement joins TRBV27 to TRBJ2-7; D is unresolved. Germline V lookup: CDR1 MNHEY, CDR2 SMNVEV (reference sequence). V was cut by 8 bases and J by 1 base, with 12 bases left in between. The CDR3 is 13 residues long. DNA for the CDR3: TGTGCCAGCCGGCGACTGGCGTCCTACGAGCAGTACTTC. As protein: CASRRLASYEQYF.

The V and J genes are TRBV11-3 and TRBJ1-1, with 9 bases aligning to TRBD1. The ends lost 5 bases at V and 6 bases at J; junction bases unmatched: 16. In germline, CDR1 is SGHNT, CDR2 YENEEA. The CDR3 has 17 amino acids. CDR3 region: CASSDTMAIQGAAEAFF. CDR3 DNA sequence: TGTGCCAGCAGCGACACAATGGCGATACAGGGGGCGGCTGAAGCTTTCTTT. The entire variable domain, with the rest obtained from reference TRBV11-3 and TRBJ1-1, is as follows: EAGVVQSPRYKIIEKKQPVAFWCNPISGHNTLYWYLQNLGQGPELLIRYENEEAVDDSQLPKDRFSAERLKGVDSTLKIQPAELGDSAVYLCASSDTMAIQGAAEAFFGQGTRLTVV.

V gene TRBV7-8 combines with J gene TRBJ1-2, with D unresolved. Per germline, CDR1 SGHVS and CDR2 FQNEAQ. Trimming shortened V by 7 bases and J by 4 bases, and 19 bases separated the two germline ends. This CDR3 has 15 residues. For the CDR3, the DNA is TGTGCCAGCACCTCGGTGAGCCACGGGTCCTATGGCTACACCTTC. Protein sequence: CASTSVSHGSYGYTF.

The chain employs TRBV21-1 and TRBJ2-6; the table assigns TRBD1, which was not confirmed against the DNA. TRBV21-1 is classified as a pseudogene. The length of the CDR3 is 18 residues. CDR3 in amino acids: CASGTEVLTVSGANVLTF. CDR3 nucleotides: TGTGCCAGCGGGACAGAAGTTTTGACGGTCTCTGGGGCCAACGTCCTGACTTTC.

The chain couples TRBV7-9 to TRBJ1-1, with TRBD1 identical over 8 bases. The germline gives CDR1 SEHNR, CDR2 FQNEAQ (reference sequence). The CDR3 has 15 amino acids. The J segment lost 4 bases and the V segment lost 5 bases, leaving 9 bases of the junction unmatched. CDR3 in DNA: TGTGCCAGCAGCAGAAGACAGGGGATGGGCACTGAAGCTTTCTTT. Its translation is CASSRRQGMGTEAFF.